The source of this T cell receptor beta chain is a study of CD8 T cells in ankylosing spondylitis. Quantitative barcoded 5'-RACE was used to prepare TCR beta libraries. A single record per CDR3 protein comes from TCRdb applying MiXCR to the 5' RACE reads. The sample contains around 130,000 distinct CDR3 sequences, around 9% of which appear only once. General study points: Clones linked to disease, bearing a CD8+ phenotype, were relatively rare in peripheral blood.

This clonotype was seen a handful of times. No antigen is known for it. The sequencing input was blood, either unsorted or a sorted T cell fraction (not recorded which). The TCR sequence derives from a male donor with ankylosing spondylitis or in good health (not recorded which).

The CDR3 protein is CASSLSSRVRNQPQHF. Here the CDR3 DNA reads TGTGCCAGCAGTCTATCATCCAGGGTGCGCAATCAGCCCCAGCATTTT. The chain links TRBV6-2 or TRBV6-3 to TRBJ1-5, with D perhaps matching TRBD1 (5 bases). There are 16 residues in the CDR3. Per germline, CDR1 MNHEY and CDR2 SVGEGT. The germline V and J ends were trimmed by 5 bases and 2 bases, with 16 bases remaining between them.